The 10 T cell receptor beta chains below come from one sample, sequenced in a study of TIL therapy for anti-PD-1-resistant metastatic lung cancer. Stated time point: pre-treatment sample, taken before nivolumab and TIL therapy. The tumor samples were excised metastases, mostly pleural nodules or supraclavicular lymph nodes. The libraries were made with immunoSEQ v3. Libraries were prepared by immunoSEQ multiplex PCR; TCRdb keeps only in-frame clonotypes and omits some of them. The sample carries more than 90,000 clones, about three fifths recorded once. Here the sequenced sample was tumor tissue, taken at baseline. Every receptor here comes from a person aged 25 to 80 with non-small cell lung cancer.

The V and J genes are TRBV6-1 and TRBJ1-1, with D perhaps TRBD1 (6 bases). Germline lookup yields CDR1 MNHNS and CDR2 SASEGT. This CDR3 is 15 amino acids long. V was clipped by 3 bases and J by 4 bases, with 15 bases between them. The CDR3 DNA follows: TGTGCCAGCAGTGAGGAGGGGGGGGTGAGCACTGAAGCTTTCTTT. Translation: CASSEEGGVSTEAFF.

This chain connects TRBV9 to TRBJ1-1; D may be TRBD1 (5 bases). The CDR3 loop spans 16 amino acids. Trimming took off 4 bases at V and 3 bases at J, with 19 bases between the two ends. Germline CDR1 and CDR2: SGDLS and YYNGEE. Written as DNA, the CDR3 is TGTGCCAGCAGCCCCCTCCCCCAGGGCTTGTACACTGAAGCTTTCTTT. Its translation is CASSPLPQGLYTEAFF.

CDR3 in DNA: TGTGCCAGCAGTTACTGGACCAGCGAGCAGTACTTC. It codes for CASSYWTSEQYF. This chain links TRBV6-2 or TRBV6-3 with TRBJ2-7; D remains ambiguous. The CDR3 runs to 12 residues. V lost 1 base, J lost 6 bases, and 7 bases lay in between. CDR1 MNHEY and CDR2 SVGEGT come from the germline V gene.

The CDR3 sequence is CATSDSHGYEQYF. CDR3 coding DNA: TGTGCCACCAGTGATTCACACGGCTACGAGCAGTACTTC. The chain carries TRBV24-1 and TRBJ2-7; no firm D call. Trimming pared 2 bases from V and 3 bases from J, leaving 7 bases between. Germline values: CDR1 KGHDR, CDR2 SFDVKD. The CDR3 is 13 amino acids.

This sequence joins TRBV10-3 and TRBJ2-1, with 7 bases identical to TRBD2. V trimming: 6 bases; J trimming: 5 bases; junction bases outside the gene matches: 7. Per the germline V gene, CDR1 is ENHRY and CDR2 is SYGVKD. The CDR3 runs 14 residues. CDR3 protein: CAISGGSLNNEQFF. CDR3 nucleotides: TGTGCCATCAGCGGCGGGAGTCTCAACAATGAGCAGTTCTTC.

V is TRBV24-1 and J is TRBJ2-5; D gene unclear. The CDR3 has 12 amino acids. Trimming stripped 1 base from V and 5 bases from J, with 4 bases between. Germline V lookup: CDR1 KGHDR, CDR2 SFDVKD. CDR3 in amino acids: CATSDLGETQYF. CDR3 DNA: TGTGCCACCAGTGATTTAGGCGAGACCCAGTACTTC.

This chain connects TRBV28 to TRBJ2-1; a weak D match, TRBD2 (8 bases). The ends were cut back, 4 bases at V and 3 bases at J, with 13 bases in the middle. The CDR3 is 15 amino acids. Germline lookup yields CDR1 MDHEN and CDR2 SYDVKM. The CDR3 sequence is CASSSGGTDYNEQFF. The CDR3 DNA is TGTGCCAGCAGTTCGGGAGGGACAGACTACAATGAGCAGTTCTTC.

This chain links TRBV28 with TRBJ2-7; 12 positions agree with TRBD2. The J segment lost 5 bases and the V segment lost 3 bases, leaving 11 bases of the junction unmatched. This CDR3 contains 17 residues. Germline-derived CDR1 and CDR2 are MDHEN and SYDVKM. The CDR3 coding sequence is TGTGCCAGCAGTTTTTATTCGCAGACTAGCGGGAGCCACGAGCAGTACTTC. Protein: CASSFYSQTSGSHEQYF.

This clone was counted once. The chain has TRBV4-3 and TRBJ2-1; 7 bases match TRBD2. The trim removed 4 bases at V and 3 bases at J, leaving 6 bases unmatched. The length of the CDR3 is 15 residues. Germline CDR1 reads LGHNA; CDR2 reads YSLEER. Written as DNA, the CDR3 is TGCGCCAGCAGCCTACGAGCGGGGAACTACAATGAGCAGTTCTTC. Encoded protein: CASSLRAGNYNEQFF.

The chain combines TRBV2 with TRBJ2-2, with D possibly matching TRBD2 (7 bases). The germline V gene encodes CDR1 SNHLY and CDR2 FYNNEI. The CDR3 covers 18 residues. The germline V and J ends were trimmed by 7 bases and 6 bases, with 27 bases remaining between them. DNA for the CDR3: TGTGCCAGCAACACGCCGAGGGGATCGGCGGGGGCCCCCGGGGAGCTGTTTTTT. Translating gives CASNTPRGSAGAPGELFF.